The rows below give T cell receptor beta chains drawn from one sample of a study of T-cell reconstitution after alpha-beta-depleted transplantation in children. Using its own MiXCR run on the PCR reads, TCRdb lists one record per CDR3 protein. The sample includes about a million distinct CDR3 sequences, about 30% seen only once; the top ten take under 30%. Sequenced material: PBMCs, mostly from graft donor cells, taken 360 days after TCRalphabeta/CD19-depleted stem cell transplant. The source is a boy younger than two who had a stem cell transplant for SCID, so the T cells may come from the graft donor. Both conserved end residues are part of each CDR3. The order of the fields is clone size, V gene, J gene, D gene, CDR3 DNA, CDR3 protein. The D gene is left open where the match is weak. Some rows mark clone size as missing; the rest say once, few, many or name a class of expanded clone.

clone_size: few
v_call: TRBV20-1
j_call: TRBJ2-5
d_call: TRBD2
cdr3_nt: TGCAGTGCTAACCTAGCGGGGGGACTAGCCTCAGAGACCCAGTACTTC
cdr3_aa: CSANLAGGLASETQYF

clone_size: .
v_call: TRBV7-2
j_call: TRBJ2-7
d_call: .
cdr3_nt: TGTGCCAGCAGCTTATGGAGGCGGGGACCGAGTGAGAACTACTACGAGCAGTACTTC
cdr3_aa: CASSLWRRGPSENYYEQYF

clone_size: .
v_call: TRBV3-1
j_call: TRBJ2-6
d_call: .
cdr3_nt: TGTGCCAGCAGCCAAGCCAGGGCCTCTGGGGCCAACGTCCTGACTTTC
cdr3_aa: CASSQARASGANVLTF

clone_size: .
v_call: TRBV6-1
j_call: TRBJ1-3
d_call: .
cdr3_nt: TGTGCCAGCAGGCCACGCTCTGGAAACACCATATATTTT
cdr3_aa: CASRPRSGNTIYF

clone_size: few
v_call: TRBV4-3
j_call: TRBJ2-1
d_call: .
cdr3_nt: TGCGCCAGCAGCCACGACAGGTTTGACAATGAGCAGTTCTTC
cdr3_aa: CASSHDRFDNEQFF

clone_size: .
v_call: TRBV18
j_call: TRBJ2-5
d_call: .
cdr3_nt: TGTGCCAGCTCACCATCATCTCGGGTGGAAGAGACCCAGTACTTC
cdr3_aa: CASSPSSRVEETQYF

clone_size: .
v_call: TRBV5-6
j_call: TRBJ2-1
d_call: .
cdr3_nt: TGTGCCAGCAGCTTGCGGCCCCCGGATGAGCAGTTCTTC
cdr3_aa: CASSLRPPDEQFF

clone_size: .
v_call: TRBV20-1
j_call: TRBJ2-2
d_call: TRBD2
cdr3_nt: TGCAGTGCTAGAGCCAGCGGGGGTATAGGGGCCGGGGAGCTGTTTTTT
cdr3_aa: CSARASGGIGAGELFF

clone_size: .
v_call: TRBV11-2
j_call: TRBJ2-1
d_call: .
cdr3_nt: TGTGCCAGCAGCTCCCTGGGGTCGGGACCCTTGGGGAATGAGCAGTTCTTC
cdr3_aa: CASSSLGSGPLGNEQFF

clone_size: .
v_call: TRBV5-1
j_call: TRBJ1-2
d_call: .
cdr3_nt: TGCGCCAGCAGCTGGGGGGACGACGGGGGCTATGGCTACACCTTC
cdr3_aa: CASSWGDDGGYGYTF

clone_size: .
v_call: TRBV6-5
j_call: TRBJ1-4
d_call: .
cdr3_nt: TGTGCCAGCAGTTACTCGGTGACCGTAGCTAATGAAAAACTGTTTTTT
cdr3_aa: CASSYSVTVANEKLFF

clone_size: .
v_call: TRBV7-2
j_call: TRBJ2-5
d_call: TRBD2
cdr3_nt: TGTGCCAGCAGCTTAGGGAGCGGGGGGGTCCAAGAGACCCAGTACTTC
cdr3_aa: CASSLGSGGVQETQYF

clone_size: few
v_call: TRBV5-1
j_call: TRBJ2-5
d_call: TRBD1
cdr3_nt: TGCGCCAGCAGCTTGTCGGACAGGGGATTGACCCAGTACTTC
cdr3_aa: CASSLSDRGLTQYF

clone_size: once
v_call: TRBV5-1
j_call: TRBJ2-7
d_call: TRBD1
cdr3_nt: TGCGCCAGCAGGGTGCTCAGGACAGGGCCCTACGAGCAGTACTTC
cdr3_aa: CASRVLRTGPYEQYF

clone_size: few
v_call: TRBV7-3
j_call: TRBJ1-1
d_call: .
cdr3_nt: TGTGCCAGCAGCTTGCCCCAGGGGGAAGCTTTCTTT
cdr3_aa: CASSLPQGEAFF

clone_size: few
v_call: TRBV29-1
j_call: TRBJ2-7
d_call: .
cdr3_nt: TGCAGCGGGCGGAGGGGAGGCGAGCAGTACTTC
cdr3_aa: CSGRRGGEQYF

clone_size: .
v_call: TRBV6-1
j_call: TRBJ2-1
d_call: TRBD1
cdr3_nt: TGTGCCAGCAGTCCGGGACAGGGGTTAGGGAATGAGCAGTTCTTC
cdr3_aa: CASSPGQGLGNEQFF

clone_size: .
v_call: TRBV28
j_call: TRBJ2-5
d_call: TRBD1
cdr3_nt: TGTGCCAGCAGGTCCGGGACAGGGGCCCAAGAGACCCAGTACTTC
cdr3_aa: CASRSGTGAQETQYF

clone_size: few
v_call: TRBV12-3/TRBV12-4
j_call: TRBJ2-5
d_call: TRBD1
cdr3_nt: TGTGCCAGCAGAAACAGGGGGGAAGAGACCCAGTACTTC
cdr3_aa: CASRNRGEETQYF

clone_size: few
v_call: TRBV29-1
j_call: TRBJ2-3
d_call: TRBD2
cdr3_nt: TGCAGCGTTGGGACTAGCGGGACTTCAGATACGCAGTATTTT
cdr3_aa: CSVGTSGTSDTQYF

clone_size: few
v_call: TRBV18
j_call: TRBJ1-2
d_call: .
cdr3_nt: TGTGCCAGCTCTCCGACGGTAGCGCGAAATGATGGCTACACCTTC
cdr3_aa: CASSPTVARNDGYTF

clone_size: .
v_call: TRBV20-1
j_call: TRBJ2-5
d_call: .
cdr3_nt: TGCAGTGCTAGGGTGGGACAATTACAAGAGACCCAGTACTTC
cdr3_aa: CSARVGQLQETQYF

clone_size: few
v_call: TRBV18
j_call: TRBJ1-4
d_call: .
cdr3_nt: TGTGCCAGCTCATTACTCAACAGCGTTCCGGTACCTGCAACTAATGAAAAACTGTTTTTT
cdr3_aa: CASSLLNSVPVPATNEKLFF

clone_size: .
v_call: TRBV3-1
j_call: TRBJ2-7
d_call: .
cdr3_nt: TGTGCCAGCAGCCAAGCGGGGGCGATGAACGAGCAGTACTTC
cdr3_aa: CASSQAGAMNEQYF

clone_size: few
v_call: TRBV12-3/TRBV12-4
j_call: TRBJ2-1
d_call: .
cdr3_nt: TGTGCCAGCAGTTTGGCTATAGGGTGGAGCTACAATGAGCAGTTCTTC
cdr3_aa: CASSLAIGWSYNEQFF

clone_size: .
v_call: TRBV6-2/TRBV6-3
j_call: TRBJ2-6
d_call: TRBD1
cdr3_nt: TGTGCCAGCCACCGTGGACAGGGTCCCTCTGGGGCCAACGTCCTGACTTTC
cdr3_aa: CASHRGQGPSGANVLTF

clone_size: few
v_call: TRBV9
j_call: TRBJ2-7
d_call: TRBD1
cdr3_nt: TGTGCCAGCAGCCCCTTGCGGACAGGGGGCTTGAGGGAGCAGTACTTC
cdr3_aa: CASSPLRTGGLREQYF

clone_size: few
v_call: TRBV5-1
j_call: TRBJ1-3
d_call: .
cdr3_nt: TGCGCCAGCAGCCCTGAGATCCCTGGAAACACCATATATTTT
cdr3_aa: CASSPEIPGNTIYF

clone_size: .
v_call: TRBV6-2/TRBV6-3
j_call: TRBJ2-1
d_call: .
cdr3_nt: TGTGCCAGCAGTTCCCGGGACCAACCCTACAATGAGCAGTTCTTC
cdr3_aa: CASSSRDQPYNEQFF

clone_size: .
v_call: TRBV5-1
j_call: TRBJ2-7
d_call: .
cdr3_nt: TGCGCCAGCAGCTTGGAAGAGGGGCTGATCTACGAGCAGTACTTC
cdr3_aa: CASSLEEGLIYEQYF

clone_size: .
v_call: TRBV2
j_call: TRBJ2-1
d_call: .
cdr3_nt: TGTGCCAGCAGTGACCCAAGGCGGGATATTTCCTACAATGAGCAGTTCTTC
cdr3_aa: CASSDPRRDISYNEQFF

clone_size: few
v_call: TRBV14
j_call: TRBJ1-1
d_call: .
cdr3_nt: TGTGCCAGCAGCCAAGACCCGGGGGACACTGAAGCTTTCTTT
cdr3_aa: CASSQDPGDTEAFF

clone_size: few
v_call: TRBV12-3/TRBV12-4
j_call: TRBJ2-4
d_call: TRBD1
cdr3_nt: TGTGCCAGCAGCCTACAGGGGAAAAACATTCAGTACTTC
cdr3_aa: CASSLQGKNIQYF

clone_size: few
v_call: TRBV4-2
j_call: TRBJ1-6
d_call: TRBD1
cdr3_nt: TGTGCCAGCAGCCAAGAACAGGGGACGAGCTCCTATAATTCACCCCTCCACTTT
cdr3_aa: CASSQEQGTSSYNSPLHF

clone_size: once
v_call: TRBV7-8
j_call: TRBJ2-1
d_call: .
cdr3_nt: TGTGCCAGCAGCTCCCTTTATATGGTCATCTCCTACAATGAGCAGTTCTTC
cdr3_aa: CASSSLYMVISYNEQFF

clone_size: .
v_call: TRBV7-9
j_call: TRBJ1-4
d_call: .
cdr3_nt: TGTGCCAGCAGCTTTACCTGGGGCCGTAATGAAAAACTGTTTTTT
cdr3_aa: CASSFTWGRNEKLFF

clone_size: .
v_call: TRBV9
j_call: TRBJ2-3
d_call: TRBD2
cdr3_nt: TGTGCCAGCAGCGTAGTAGCGGGGGCAAGCACAGATACGCAGTATTTT
cdr3_aa: CASSVVAGASTDTQYF

clone_size: .
v_call: TRBV6-6
j_call: TRBJ2-2
d_call: .
cdr3_nt: TGTGCCACCAGGGACCCCCTCGGAGGGGAGCTGTTTTTT
cdr3_aa: CATRDPLGGELFF

clone_size: .
v_call: TRBV20-1
j_call: TRBJ2-7
d_call: TRBD1
cdr3_nt: TGCAGTGCAGGGACCGGACAGGGGGGATTTCCCTACGAGCAGTACTTC
cdr3_aa: CSAGTGQGGFPYEQYF

clone_size: .
v_call: TRBV4-2
j_call: TRBJ2-3
d_call: .
cdr3_nt: TGTGCCAGCAGCCAACTTCCGGGACCGAGTACAGATACGCAGTATTTT
cdr3_aa: CASSQLPGPSTDTQYF

clone_size: .
v_call: TRBV6-6
j_call: TRBJ1-3
d_call: .
cdr3_nt: TGTGCCAGCAGCAGGGAGGCTGGAAACACCATATATTTT
cdr3_aa: CASSREAGNTIYF

clone_size: few
v_call: TRBV29-1
j_call: TRBJ1-4
d_call: .
cdr3_nt: TGCAGCGTTGAAGATAGGCGTGAAAAACTGTTTTTT
cdr3_aa: CSVEDRREKLFF

clone_size: many
v_call: TRBV9
j_call: TRBJ2-1
d_call: .
cdr3_nt: TGTGCCAGCAGCGTAGGGACTGGCGTAGAGAATGAGCAGTTCTTC
cdr3_aa: CASSVGTGVENEQFF

clone_size: .
v_call: TRBV5-1
j_call: TRBJ2-1
d_call: TRBD2
cdr3_nt: TGCGCCAGCAGCCTGGGGAGGGCCATATACAATGAGCAGTTCTTC
cdr3_aa: CASSLGRAIYNEQFF

clone_size: .
v_call: TRBV5-1
j_call: TRBJ2-1
d_call: .
cdr3_nt: TGCGCCAGCAGCTTAGCGTCAGGGGGGGCCAATTACAATGAGCAGTTCTTC
cdr3_aa: CASSLASGGANYNEQFF

clone_size: few
v_call: TRBV12-3/TRBV12-4
j_call: TRBJ1-5
d_call: TRBD1
cdr3_nt: TGTGCCAGCAGCTGGGGGACAGGGGAGAATCAGCCCCAGCATTTT
cdr3_aa: CASSWGTGENQPQHF

clone_size: .
v_call: TRBV28
j_call: TRBJ2-3
d_call: .
cdr3_nt: TGTGCCAGCAGTCCCCTGATGACTAGCACAGATACGCAGTATTTT
cdr3_aa: CASSPLMTSTDTQYF